This TCR beta chain was captured by sequencing in a study of T cell repertoires in aging, cancer and after chemotherapy. Across the study: Some 8.1 million TCR reads were in the whole dataset.

This clonotype was counted between two and nine times. Rearranged V-D-J TRB sequences were amplified with a mixed TRB-A/B primer pool. TCRdb recomputed calls from the multiplex PCR reads with MiXCR, one row per CDR3 protein. The top ten hold 48% of the sample, which has about 14,000 distinct CDR3 sequences, 25% seen once. The V and J ends lost 7 bases and 9 bases respectively, with 19 bases between them. The CDR3 totals 15 residues. Germline assignment: CDR1 SNHLY and CDR2 FYNNEI. TCR beta rearrangements were amplified from peripheral blood genomic DNA. Sequencing used blood. The chain recombines TRBV2 with TRBJ1-6; D gene ambiguous. The sequence came from a human donor in good health. The CDR3 DNA reads TGTGCCAGCACCCTAGAGGGAGTTGTTATTTCACCCCTCCACTTT. Protein: CASTLEGVVISPLHF.